These 21 T cell receptor beta chains were all obtained from the same sample, sequenced in a study of OX40 agonist ivuxolimab in advanced cancers. Measured with immunoSEQ multiplex PCR; TCRdb has only the in-frame clones, and not every one. Of some 44,000 clones listed, about four fifths are singletons. The sequenced sample was CD4+ or CD8+ T cells sorted from blood, obtained in a trial of the OX40 agonist ivuxolimab. All receptors derive from an adult with an advanced solid tumor such as melanoma, head and neck, liver or kidney cancer.

The chain recombines TRBV28 with TRBJ2-2; 8 positions agree with TRBD2. The CDR3 covers 15 residues. Per germline, CDR1 MDHEN and CDR2 SYDVKM. The V gene end was trimmed by 6 bases and the J gene end by 7 bases; junction bases not matched to a gene: 10. The CDR3 protein is CASSPVRGRSGELFF. DNA of the CDR3: TGTGCCAGCAGCCCCGTCCGCGGGAGGAGCGGGGAGCTGTTTTTT.

The chain is built from TRBV14 and TRBJ2-1, with TRBD2 matching 8 bases. V shed 4 bases and J 4 bases; nucleotides not matched to a gene: 12. This CDR3 is 17 amino acids long. The V gene's germline CDR1 is SGHDN and CDR2 FVKESK. This chain's CDR3 is CASSPGGFGYGYNEQFF. In DNA form, the CDR3 reads TGTGCCAGCAGCCCGGGAGGGTTCGGTTATGGGTACAATGAGCAGTTCTTC.

Of note for this clone: A read error likely explains this, since a far larger clone differs by one base. The sample has other DNA sequences that encode this CDR3 too. The chain carries TRBV7-9 and TRBJ1-5; D remains ambiguous. Per the germline V gene, CDR1 is SEHNR and CDR2 is FQNEAQ (reference sequence). V gave up 5 bases and J gave up 2 bases, with 7 bases separating them. The CDR3 extends over 13 amino acids. The CDR3 nucleotides are TGTGCCAGCAGCCAGTTCGGCAATCAGCCCCAGCATTTT. Protein product: CASSQFGNQPQHF.

This chain joins TRBV29-1 and TRBJ1-2; maybe TRBD1 (5 bases). This CDR3 contains 13 residues. The V gene lost 1 base and the J gene lost 7 bases, with 13 bases spanning the gap. Per germline, CDR1 SQVTM and CDR2 ANQGSEA. The CDR3 spells CSVEGQPGGGYTF. DNA for the CDR3: TGCAGCGTTGAAGGACAGCCAGGAGGTGGCTACACCTTC.

V and J are TRBV9 and TRBJ2-2; D gene unclear. There are 18 residues in the CDR3. Looked up from germline, CDR1 is SGDLS and CDR2 is YYNGEE. V was pared by 0 bases and J by 7 bases, with 22 bases between. CDR3 nucleotides: TGTGCCAGCAGCGTAGTACCCACCGGTTCTACCTTGAACGGGGAGCTGTTTTTT. This encodes CASSVVPTGSTLNGELFF.

This clone appeared once. The CDR3 loop is CASSLVAGGVVETQYF. The CDR3 DNA is TGTGCCAGCAGCTTAGTGGCAGGGGGTGTGGTAGAGACCCAGTACTTC. The V call is TRBV7-2, the J call TRBJ2-5, with 7 bases lining up with TRBD1. Germline CDR1 is SGHTA and CDR2 is FQGNSA. The CDR3 contains 16 residues. Trimming cost V 1 base and J 4 bases; bases outside gene matches: 9.

This clone has only a few counts. This chain links TRBV7-9 with TRBJ2-7; D call uncertain. The V gene lost 4 bases and the J gene lost 6 bases, with 10 bases spanning the gap. CDR3 length: 12 residues. The germline V gene encodes CDR1 SEHNR and CDR2 FQNEAQ (reference sequence). The CDR3 sequence: CASSSSGIEQYF. The CDR3 coding sequence is TGTGCCAGCAGCTCCTCGGGCATCGAGCAGTACTTC.

The chain links TRBV5-4 to TRBJ2-7; D call uncertain. The length of the CDR3 is 15 residues. Germline CDR1 and CDR2: SGHNT and YYREEE (reference sequence). V lost 4 bases and J 3 bases, leaving 17 bases between the germline ends. The CDR3 DNA is TGTGCCAGCAGCCGATCGGGTCTAGGGCGCTACGAGCAGTACTTC. As protein: CASSRSGLGRYEQYF.

The chain combines TRBV27 with TRBJ2-1, with a weak D call TRBD1 (6 bases). Trimming removed 5 bases at V and 6 bases at J, with 11 bases between. Germline assignment: CDR1 MNHEY and CDR2 SMNVEV (reference sequence). CDR3 length equals 13 residues. The CDR3 sequence: CASSPKTGNEQFF. For the CDR3, the DNA is TGTGCCAGCAGTCCAAAGACAGGCAATGAGCAGTTCTTC.

The table lists this clone with a few counts. The J gene is TRBJ2-7, the V gene TRBV5-1, with 8 positions matching TRBD2. CDR3 size: 16 residues. Germline trimming cut 1 base from V and 3 bases from J; bases unmatched to any gene: 9. The germline V gene has CDR1 SGHRS and CDR2 YFSETQ. CDR3 region: CASSLSGTAGGYEQYF. The CDR3, as DNA: TGCGCCAGCAGCTTGTCTGGTACCGCGGGGGGCTACGAGCAGTACTTC.

This chain joins TRBV7-9 and TRBJ1-1, with D uncertain. Germline V gives CDR1 SEHNR, CDR2 FQNEAQ (reference sequence). This CDR3 region has 15 residues. V was cut by 5 bases and J by 5 bases, with 18 bases left in between. CDR3 protein: CASSLRPIDGTEAFF. The CDR3 DNA follows: TGTGCCAGCAGCCTCCGCCCCATAGATGGAACTGAAGCTTTCTTT.

The chain couples TRBV29-1 to TRBJ1-1, with 11 bases fitting TRBD1. Germline CDR1 is SQVTM and CDR2 is ANQGSEA. The CDR3 has 14 residues. V was clipped by 5 bases and J by 4 bases; unmatched bases: 6. CDR3 loop: CSVSGGQGVTEAFF. In nucleotides, the CDR3 is TGCAGCGTTTCCGGGGGACAGGGGGTCACTGAAGCTTTCTTT.

This rearrangement joins TRBV12-5 to TRBJ2-1, with D unresolved. The CDR3 is 19 amino acids. The germline V gene has CDR1 LGHNT and CDR2 FRNRAP. V lost 6 bases to trimming and J lost 5 bases, with 29 bases between them. CDR3 coding DNA: TGTGCTAGTGGATGTCGCGGACCCGTCAACGCGGTTCCCAACAATGAGCAGTTCTTC. Translation gives CASGCRGPVNAVPNNEQFF.

This clone was seen a few times. The genes are TRBV7-9 and TRBJ2-7; 9 nucleotides align to TRBD2. The trim removed 3 bases at V and 0 bases at J, leaving 0 bases unmatched. The CDR3 loop spans 14 amino acids. Germline CDR1 reads SEHNR; CDR2 reads FQNEAQ (reference sequence). CDR3 sequence reads: CASSLTSGSYEQYF. The CDR3 DNA follows: TGTGCCAGCAGCTTGACTAGCGGCTCCTACGAGCAGTACTTC.

The rearrangement links TRBV12-5 to TRBJ1-6, with 7 bases matching TRBD1. Germline V gene data show CDR1 as LGHNT and CDR2 as FRNRAP. This CDR3 region has 14 residues. V dropped 1 base and J dropped 6; count of bases not matched to a gene: 0. For the CDR3, the DNA is TGTGCTAGTGGTTTGGGACAGGGTAATTCACCCCTCCACTTT. Protein: CASGLGQGNSPLHF.

The rearrangement links TRBV6-5 to TRBJ1-2; 9 bases match TRBD1. The CDR3 has 14 residues. Germline trimming cut 2 bases from V and 8 bases from J; bases unmatched to any gene: 6. Per the germline V gene, CDR1 is MNHEY and CDR2 is SVGAGI. CDR3 DNA: TGTGCCAGCAGTTACCTAGACAGGGGGGAGGGCTACACCTTC. Translation: CASSYLDRGEGYTF.

The chain has TRBV5-1 and TRBJ1-1, with D possibly TRBD1 on 5 matching bases. Germline CDR1 and CDR2: SGHRS and YFSETQ. The CDR3 totals 15 residues. Trimming took off 0 bases at V and 1 base at J, with 10 bases between the two ends. CDR3 residues: CASSLDGRANTEAFF. The CDR3 DNA reads TGCGCCAGCAGCTTGGACGGCAGGGCGAACACTGAAGCTTTCTTT.

The gene calls are TRBV5-4 and TRBJ2-2; unclear D gene. The germline V and J ends were trimmed by 3 bases and 6 bases, with 9 bases remaining between them. The CDR3 consists of 13 residues. CDR1 SGHNT and CDR2 YYREEE come from the germline V gene (reference sequence). The CDR3 sequence: CASSSFRAGELFF. DNA of the CDR3: TGTGCCAGCAGCTCTTTTAGAGCCGGGGAGCTGTTTTTT.

This chain links TRBV27 with TRBJ1-6; no clear D gene. Germline V lookup: CDR1 MNHEY, CDR2 SMNVEV (reference sequence). This CDR3 spans 17 amino acids. V was trimmed by 7 bases and J by 7 bases, leaving 23 bases between them. CDR3 amino acids: CASTPSGPLPKNSPLHF. In DNA form, the CDR3 reads TGTGCCAGCACTCCTTCCGGCCCCCTCCCAAAGAATTCACCCCTCCACTTT.

The chain carries TRBV4-1 and TRBJ1-1, with D unclear. Trimming stripped 4 bases from V and 3 bases from J, with 21 bases between. Germline CDR1 and CDR2: MGHRA and YSYEKL. The CDR3 sequence is 17 residues long. This CDR3 reads CASSPREGRIGHTEAFF. The CDR3 coding sequence is TGCGCCAGCAGCCCGAGGGAGGGTCGAATAGGTCACACTGAAGCTTTCTTT.

This chain joins TRBV7-6 and TRBJ2-7, with no clear D. Germline V gene data show CDR1 as SGHVS and CDR2 as FNYEAQ. With 5 bases removed from V and 6 bases from J, the gap between germline ends came to 14 bases. CDR3 size: 13 residues. Here the CDR3 DNA reads TGTGCCAGCAGCCGATTGGGTGGTGCCGAGCAGTACTTC. Amino acids: CASSRLGGAEQYF.